Shown below are 29 T cell receptor beta chains from a single sample sequenced in a study of T cells in tumors after PD-1 blockade. The method was immunoSEQ multiplex PCR; TCRdb's version includes in-frame clones alone and lacks a portion of them. This table holds 15,000 to 20,000 clones, over 70% found once. The sequences come from PBMCs, collected after anti-PD-1 therapy. Receptors originate from a human donor with advanced basal cell or squamous cell carcinoma (not recorded which).

This clone has just one count. The V gene is TRBV24-1, the J gene TRBJ2-1; 8 bases fit TRBD2. CDR3 length: 17 amino acids. Germline V lookup: CDR1 KGHDR, CDR2 SFDVKD. V shed 4 bases and J 8 bases; nucleotides not matched to a gene: 15. CDR3 in amino acids: CATSDHRTSSHRDEQFF. The CDR3 DNA follows: TGTGCCACCAGTGACCATAGGACTAGCAGTCATAGGGATGAGCAGTTCTTC.

The V and J genes are TRBV7-2 and TRBJ2-7, with TRBD1 as a possible D gene (5 bases). Trimming shortened V by 5 bases and J by 0 bases, and 11 bases separated the two germline ends. Germline V CDR1 and CDR2: SGHTA, FQGNSA. The CDR3 sequence is 14 residues long. The CDR3 loop is CASSIDRYSYEQYF. CDR3 nucleotides: TGTGCCAGCAGCATAGACAGATACTCCTACGAGCAGTACTTC.

This chain links TRBV24-1 with TRBJ1-3; D remains ambiguous. Germline values: CDR1 KGHDR, CDR2 SFDVKD. V lost 10 bases and J 9 bases, leaving 18 bases between the germline ends. The CDR3 has 13 residues. For the CDR3, the DNA is TGTGCCACTGCTTTAACCGGATCTGGCACCATATATTTT. Encoded protein: CATALTGSGTIYF.

The rearrangement links TRBV27 to TRBJ1-5; D ambiguous. From germline, CDR1 is MNHEY and CDR2 SMNVEV (reference sequence). CDR3 length: 15 residues. Trimming took 1 base from V and 0 from J, leaving 7 bases between them. CDR3 sequence (DNA): TGTGCCAGCAGTTTATACGGCATTAGCAATCAGCCCCAGCATTTT. It codes for CASSLYGISNQPQHF.

The chain combines TRBV7-9 with TRBJ2-2; a weak D match, TRBD1 (5 bases). V was clipped by 4 bases and J by 1 base, with 13 bases between them. This CDR3 contains 16 residues. The germline gives CDR1 SEHNR, CDR2 FQNEAQ (reference sequence). The CDR3 nucleotides are TGTGCCAGCAGCTCCCCAGGGTCAGAGAACACCGGGGAGCTGTTTTTT. Translation: CASSSPGSENTGELFF.

The chain has TRBV6-1 and TRBJ2-3; D is perhaps TRBD2 (5 bases). Trimming removed 2 bases from V and 2 bases from J, with 20 bases in between. The CDR3 is 18 amino acids. CDR1 and CDR2 (germline): MNHNS, SASEGT. Here the CDR3 reads CASSELSGGLLTTDTQYF. The CDR3 nucleotides are TGTGCCAGCAGTGAATTGAGCGGAGGACTTCTCACCACAGATACGCAGTATTTT.

The V gene is TRBV6-5, the J gene TRBJ1-4; 8 nucleotides agree with TRBD1. After removal of 4 bases from V and 4 bases from J, the junction contained 2 bases not matched to a gene. CDR3 length: 14 residues. Germline V gene sequence: CDR1 MNHEY, CDR2 SVGAGI. Here the CDR3 DNA reads TGTGCCAGCAGTTTGACAGGGGTTAATGAAAAACTGTTTTTT. Protein: CASSLTGVNEKLFF.

This clone qualifies as medium-sized. The J gene is TRBJ2-1, the V gene TRBV29-1, with D hard to call. Trimming took 6 bases from V and 7 from J, leaving 7 bases between them. CDR3 length: 10 amino acids. Germline lookup yields CDR1 SQVTM and CDR2 ANQGSEA. Here the CDR3 reads CSVAANEQFF. CDR3 bases: TGCAGCGTGGCTGCTAATGAGCAGTTCTTC.

The chain recombines TRBV7-9 with TRBJ1-6; maybe TRBD1 (5 bases). The germline CDR1 and CDR2 sequences are SEHNR and FQNEAQ (reference sequence). The CDR3 is 14 amino acids. V was shortened by 5 bases and J by 5 bases, with 10 bases between the two germline ends. The CDR3 protein is CASSGGGNNSPLHF. In nucleotides, the CDR3 is TGTGCCAGCAGCGGGGGGGGGAATAATTCACCCCTCCACTTT.

J is TRBJ1-5 and V is TRBV4-2; no clear D gene. The CDR3 runs 13 residues. The germline V gene encodes CDR1 LGHNA and CDR2 YNFKEQ. V was pared by 4 bases and J by 5 bases, with 9 bases between. CDR3 in amino acids: CASSLTSDQPQHF. CDR3 nucleotides: TGTGCCAGCAGCCTAACTTCCGATCAGCCCCAGCATTTT.

This clone is labeled medium-sized. The V call is TRBV9, the J call TRBJ2-7, with D perhaps TRBD1 (6 bases). This CDR3 spans 12 amino acids. Germline values: CDR1 SGDLS, CDR2 YYNGEE. V was pared by 4 bases and J by 5 bases, with 10 bases between. The CDR3 sequence: CASSKQGHEQYF. The CDR3 DNA sequence: TGTGCCAGCAGCAAACAGGGTCACGAGCAGTACTTC.

This rearrangement joins TRBV19 to TRBJ2-7; no definite D call. Trimming shortened V by 8 bases and J by 2 bases, and 10 bases separated the two germline ends. CDR1 and CDR2 (germline): LNHDA, SQIVND (reference sequence). The CDR3 is 12 amino acids. CDR3 in amino acids: CASPPWAYEQYF. In DNA, the CDR3 is TGTGCCAGTCCCCCCTGGGCCTACGAGCAGTACTTC.

J is TRBJ1-2 and V is TRBV13, with 7 bases aligning to TRBD1. J lost 5 bases, V lost 3 bases, and 15 bases had no gene match. The CDR3 sequence is 17 residues long. Germline V gene lookup returns CDR1 PRHDT and CDR2 FYEKMQ (reference sequence). The CDR3: CASSLYRGLERPYGYTF. In DNA form, the CDR3 reads TGTGCCAGCAGCTTGTACAGGGGATTAGAGAGGCCATATGGCTACACCTTC.

The chain recombines TRBV18 with TRBJ2-7; 9 bases line up with TRBD1. V was pared by 5 bases and J by 2 bases, with 10 bases of the junction left unmatched. Germline V gives CDR1 KGHSH, CDR2 LQKENI. CDR3 size: 16 residues. The CDR3 region is CASSVQPGQGTYEQYF. In DNA, the CDR3 is TGTGCCAGCTCAGTTCAACCGGGACAGGGAACCTACGAGCAGTACTTC.

In its sample, this clone was seen once. This chain connects TRBV10-3 to TRBJ2-7, with D tentatively TRBD2 (5 bases). From germline, CDR1 is ENHRY and CDR2 SYGVKD. Trimming stripped 10 bases from V and 2 bases from J, with 15 bases between. The CDR3 extends over 13 amino acids. The CDR3 DNA is TGTGCCACGGGGTTCGGGAATACCTACGAGCAGTACTTC. This sequence encodes CATGFGNTYEQYF.

Only one count was recorded for this clone. The chain uses TRBV7-3 and TRBJ1-1; D not resolved. The V and J ends lost 2 bases and 0 bases respectively, with 10 bases between them. Germline CDR1 reads SGHTA; CDR2 reads FQGTGA. The CDR3 covers 15 residues. In DNA form, the CDR3 reads TGTGCCAGCAGCTTATCCCGCTCCTTGAACACTGAAGCTTTCTTT. Protein sequence: CASSLSRSLNTEAFF.

The rearrangement links TRBV20-1 to TRBJ2-3, with 8 bases identical to TRBD1. The V segment lost 3 bases and the J segment 4 bases; nucleotides outside the gene matches: 12. This CDR3 comprises 16 residues. Germline V gene data show CDR1 as DFQATT and CDR2 as SNEGSKA (reference sequence). As DNA, the CDR3 is TGCAGTGCTAGTTCAGGGGGCGCTCGATGGGCAGATACGCAGTATTTT. Translating gives CSASSGGARWADTQYF.

The chain combines TRBV3-1 (or the pseudogene TRBV3-2) with TRBJ2-7, with D tentatively TRBD1 (6 bases). Trimming stripped 1 base from V and 6 bases from J, with 13 bases between. The CDR3 extends over 14 amino acids. Germline V CDR1 and CDR2: LGHDT, YNNKEL (reference sequence). This CDR3 is CASSQANRVGEQYF. The CDR3 nucleotides are TGTGCCAGCAGCCAAGCGAACAGGGTTGGCGAGCAGTACTTC.

V is TRBV6-5 and J is TRBJ2-5, with D unclear. V lost 5 bases and J lost 6, with 16 bases in between. CDR1 MNHEY and CDR2 SVGAGI come from the germline V gene. CDR3 length: 14 residues. CDR3: CASSPTLNGKTQYF. In DNA form, the CDR3 reads TGTGCCAGCAGTCCTACCCTCAATGGGAAGACCCAGTACTTC.

The V call is TRBV27, the J call TRBJ2-7; D is ambiguous. Trimming removed 6 bases from V and 4 bases from J, with 22 bases in between. Germline V gene lookup returns CDR1 MNHEY and CDR2 SMNVEV (reference sequence). This CDR3 is built from 16 residues. In DNA form, the CDR3 reads TGTGCCAGCAGCCCTACACTGCGGCGGCTTGATTACGAGCAGTACTTC. This codes for CASSPTLRRLDYEQYF.

This chain uses TRBV6-2 or TRBV6-3 with TRBJ2-7, with D possibly matching TRBD2 (6 bases). This CDR3 region has 14 residues. Trimming took 5 bases from V and 3 from J, leaving 14 bases between them. Germline loops: CDR1 MNHEY, CDR2 SVGEGT. CDR3 nucleotide sequence: TGTGCCAGCAGTACCCCGGGACTGTTCTACGAGCAGTACTTC. Protein: CASSTPGLFYEQYF.

The chain joins TRBV11-3 to TRBJ2-7, with 7 bases fitting TRBD2. V gave up 4 bases and J gave up 4 bases; unmatched junction bases: 7. The CDR3 is 14 residues long. CDR1 and CDR2 (germline): SGHNT, YENEEA. CDR3: CASSWEGNLYEQYF. CDR3 DNA: TGTGCCAGCAGCTGGGAGGGGAACCTTTACGAGCAGTACTTC.

The rearrangement joins TRBV5-1 to TRBJ2-1; possibly TRBD1 for D (6 bases). The CDR3 is made up of 14 amino acids. V lost 5 bases and J lost 3, with 12 bases in between. In germline, CDR1 is SGHRS, CDR2 YFSETQ. The CDR3 DNA sequence: TGCGCCAGCAGTCGGACAGACAACTACAATGAGCAGTTCTTC. This codes for CASSRTDNYNEQFF.

This chain links TRBV19 with TRBJ1-5, with D perhaps TRBD1 (6 bases). V was pared by 5 bases and J by 11 bases, with 16 bases between. The CDR3 length is 13 residues. CDR1 and CDR2 (germline): LNHDA, SQIVND (reference sequence). CDR3 protein: CASSRGAGSAQHF. The CDR3 region has the DNA TGTGCCAGTAGTCGGGGGGCTGGTTCGGCCCAGCATTTT.

The chain carries TRBV27 and TRBJ2-7; 7 bases map to TRBD1. V shed 5 bases and J 9 bases; nucleotides not matched to a gene: 13. CDR1 MNHEY and CDR2 SMNVEV come from the germline V gene (reference sequence). The CDR3 covers 14 residues. The CDR3 loop reads CASSTTGQINRQYF. The CDR3 nucleotides read TGTGCCAGCAGTACCACGGGACAGATTAATAGGCAGTACTTC.

The chain combines TRBV10-3 with TRBJ1-1, with D tentatively TRBD1 (6 bases). Trimming stripped 6 bases from V and 1 base from J, with 9 bases between. The CDR3 consists of 13 residues. Germline V CDR1 and CDR2: ENHRY, SYGVKD. CDR3 in DNA: TGTGCCATCAGGAGGGGGGAGAACACTGAAGCTTTCTTT. Its translation is CAIRRGENTEAFF.

V and J are TRBV27 and TRBJ2-1, with D possibly being TRBD1 (6 bases). CDR1 and CDR2 (germline): MNHEY, SMNVEV (reference sequence). Trimming pared 2 bases from V and 6 bases from J, leaving 23 bases between. This CDR3 has 18 residues. The DNA for the CDR3 is TGTGCCAGCAGTTTAAGGGGTCGGACGGGACACATGATCAATGAGCAGTTCTTC. Encoded protein: CASSLRGRTGHMINEQFF.

DNA of the CDR3: TGTGCCAGCAAGAGAAGGGGATCGAATCAGCCCCAGCATTTT. Translation gives CASKRRGSNQPQHF. The chain links TRBV2 to TRBJ1-5, with D possibly being TRBD1 (5 bases). V was pared by 7 bases and J by 4 bases, with 14 bases between. The CDR3 sequence is 14 residues long. Germline lookup yields CDR1 SNHLY and CDR2 FYNNEI.

This rearrangement joins TRBV27 to TRBJ2-5; 9 bases are shared with TRBD1. This CDR3 region has 16 residues. The trim removed 2 bases at V and 7 bases at J, leaving 11 bases unmatched. Germline V gene sequence: CDR1 MNHEY, CDR2 SMNVEV (reference sequence). CDR3 protein: CASSLARTGVGGTQYF. CDR3 coding DNA: TGTGCCAGCAGTTTAGCCCGGACAGGGGTCGGGGGGACCCAGTACTTC.